The next 30 T cell receptor beta chains were all read from a single sample in a study of blood T cells in healthy people across ages. Primers used in a second PCR of roughly 6 to 11 cycles were a sample-barcoded 5' primer and a J-beta primer mix. TCRdb reprocessed the 5' RACE reads via MiXCR and lists one record per CDR3 protein. The repertoire has 1.4 million to 1.5 million distinct CDR3 sequences, roughly 40% of them found once; the top ten carry roughly 7.9%. Sequenced: blood. These receptors came from a woman between 18 and 29 years old in good health.

The rearrangement uses TRBV20-1 and TRBJ2-1; D call uncertain. V shed 2 bases and J shed 0 bases, with 14 bases lying between them. The CDR3 is 16 amino acids. The germline V gene encodes CDR1 DFQATT and CDR2 SNEGSKA (reference sequence). The DNA for the CDR3 is TGCAGTGCTAGAAAGGGATTTGAAAGCTCCTACAATGAGCAGTTCTTC. Translation: CSARKGFESSYNEQFF.

This clonotype was recorded at least ten times. This sequence joins TRBV7-2 and TRBJ2-1; 7 bases map to TRBD2. The V gene's germline CDR1 is SGHTA and CDR2 FQGNSA. J gave up 1 base and V 5 bases, and 2 bases lay outside the gene matches. CDR3 length: 14 amino acids. Written as DNA, the CDR3 is TGTGCCAGCAGCCGGGGGGAGTCCTACAATGAGCAGTTCTTC. Translating gives CASSRGESYNEQFF. The full variable domain, rest sourced from reference TRBV7-2 and TRBJ2-1, is GAGVSQSPSNKVTEKGKDVELRCDPISGHTALYWYRQSLGQGLEFLIYFQGNSAPDKSGLPSDRFSAERTGGSVSTLTIQRTQQEDSAVYLCASSRGESYNEQFFGPGTRLTVL.

The gene calls are TRBV2 and TRBJ1-1; no definite D call. The CDR3 loop spans 15 amino acids. Germline V gene lookup returns CDR1 SNHLY and CDR2 FYNNEI. With 0 bases removed from V and 3 bases from J, the gap between germline ends came to 11 bases. CDR3 region: CASSEARVPHTEAFF. DNA of the CDR3: TGTGCCAGCAGTGAAGCTCGGGTACCTCACACTGAAGCTTTCTTT.

The chain is built from TRBV5-1 and TRBJ2-5; the match to TRBD2 covers 9 bases. Trimming cost V 0 bases and J 10 bases; bases outside gene matches: 7. The CDR3 contains 14 residues. CDR1 is SGHRS, CDR2 YFSETQ, per germline. The CDR3 bases are TGCGCCAGCAGCTTGGACCTAGCGGGGAATGTCCAGTACTTC. It yields the protein CASSLDLAGNVQYF.

The V and J genes are TRBV20-1 and TRBJ1-2; D may be TRBD1 (6 bases). This CDR3 spans 14 amino acids. From germline, CDR1 is DFQATT and CDR2 SNEGSKA (reference sequence). V lost 4 bases to trimming and J lost 5 bases, with 17 bases between them. DNA for the CDR3: TGCAGTGCTATCCCAACAACAGGGTCATATGGCTACACCTTC. Translated, it gives CSAIPTTGSYGYTF.

The chain joins TRBV29-1 to TRBJ1-1, with 7 bases identical to TRBD1. Germline V CDR1 and CDR2: SQVTM, ANQGSEA. The CDR3 has 11 amino acids. V shed 5 bases and J 6 bases; nucleotides not matched to a gene: 3. The DNA for the CDR3 is TGCAGCGTTACCGGGACAGCTGAAGCTTTCTTT. This sequence encodes CSVTGTAEAFF.

This clonotype came up a few times. This chain links TRBV12-3 or TRBV12-4 with TRBJ2-1; D might be TRBD2 (7 bases). V lost 0 bases, J lost 14 bases, and 23 bases lay in between. This CDR3 contains 16 residues. Here the CDR3 DNA reads TGTGCCAGCAGTTTAGCGTTGGCGGGGGCCGGGTCGGGGGAGTTCTTC. Encoded protein: CASSLALAGAGSGEFF.

This clonotype was counted a few times. V usage is TRBV5-1 and J usage is TRBJ2-7; D ambiguous. The V end was cut by 4 bases, the J end by 1 base, with 27 bases between. The germline V gene encodes CDR1 SGHRS and CDR2 YFSETQ. The CDR3 sequence is 19 residues long. This CDR3 reads CASSRSLSSYAQDSYEQYF. CDR3 in DNA: TGCGCCAGCAGCCGGTCCCTTTCCTCCTATGCCCAAGATTCCTACGAGCAGTACTTC. Full variable domain (remainder filled in from reference TRBV5-1 and TRBJ2-7): KAGVTQTPRYLIKTRGQQVTLSCSPISGHRSVSWYQQTPGQGLQFLFEYFSETQRNKGNFPGRFSGRQFSNSRSEMNVSTLELGDSALYLCASSRSLSSYAQDSYEQYFGPGTRLTVT.

In this sample, this clonotype turned up a few times. This chain uses TRBV12-3 or TRBV12-4 with TRBJ2-3; D unclear. The CDR3 totals 15 residues. The V end lost 5 bases, the J end lost 2 bases, and 14 bases lay between the germline ends. The CDR3 nucleotides are TGTGCCAGCAGTACCCCGTCTGGACCCACAGATACGCAGTATTTT. Translated, it gives CASSTPSGPTDTQYF.

This chain connects TRBV10-3 to TRBJ2-6, with D unresolved. Germline CDR1 is ENHRY and CDR2 is SYGVKD. This CDR3 comprises 15 residues. The germline V and J ends were trimmed by 1 base and 2 bases, with 6 bases remaining between them. In nucleotides, the CDR3 is TGTGCCATCAGTGAGTTTGCGGCTGGGGCCAACGTCCTGACTTTC. Translating gives CAISEFAAGANVLTF.

The gene calls are TRBV27 and TRBJ2-1, with 12 bases identical to TRBD2. Looked up from germline, CDR1 is MNHEY and CDR2 is SMNVEV (reference sequence). The V segment lost 0 bases and the J segment 6 bases; nucleotides outside the gene matches: 3. This CDR3 contains 16 residues. CDR3: CASSLSLGLAGNEQFF. The CDR3 DNA sequence: TGTGCCAGCAGTTTATCTTTGGGACTAGCGGGCAATGAGCAGTTCTTC.

This clonotype appeared a few times. The chain recombines TRBV7-2 with TRBJ1-1; D is unclear. The CDR3 length is 14 residues. Germline CDR1 is SGHTA and CDR2 is FQGNSA. With 4 bases removed from V and 2 bases from J, the gap between germline ends came to 11 bases. The CDR3 sequence: CASSSEHINTEAFF. Here the CDR3 DNA reads TGTGCCAGCAGCTCCGAACACATAAACACTGAAGCTTTCTTT. The full variable domain, rest sourced from reference TRBV7-2 and TRBJ1-1, is GAGVSQSPSNKVTEKGKDVELRCDPISGHTALYWYRQSLGQGLEFLIYFQGNSAPDKSGLPSDRFSAERTGGSVSTLTIQRTQQEDSAVYLCASSSEHINTEAFFGQGTRLTVV.

A remark on this clonotype: Being one base from a much bigger clone, this may be a read error. The rearrangement uses TRBV4-1 and TRBJ2-7; TRBD1 is a possible D gene (6 bases). This CDR3 has 15 amino acids. The germline V gene encodes CDR1 MGHRA and CDR2 YSYEKL. The CDR3 nucleotides read TGCGTCAGCAGCCCGACCACGCAGGGGTCCTACGAGCAGTACTTC. Its translation is CVSSPTTQGSYEQYF.

This chain joins TRBV20-1 and TRBJ2-7; 9 bases are shared with TRBD1. V lost 1 base, J lost 5 bases, and 6 bases stayed unmatched. The CDR3 runs to 14 residues. Germline V lookup: CDR1 DFQATT, CDR2 SNEGSKA (reference sequence). As DNA, the CDR3 is TGCAGTGCTAGAGCGTCACAGGGGGCCGACGAGCAGTACTTC. This sequence encodes CSARASQGADEQYF.

This sequence joins TRBV5-1 and TRBJ2-7; perhaps TRBD1 as D (5 bases). The CDR3 is made up of 13 amino acids. Germline V CDR1 and CDR2: SGHRS, YFSETQ. With 4 bases removed from V and 6 bases from J, the gap between germline ends came to 14 bases. The CDR3 spells CASSGVSGIEQYF. DNA of the CDR3: TGCGCCAGCAGCGGGGTGTCAGGGATCGAGCAGTACTTC.

The V and J genes are TRBV4-1 and TRBJ1-2; perhaps TRBD1 as D (6 bases). Trimming took off 4 bases at V and 1 base at J, with 19 bases between the two ends. The CDR3 consists of 17 residues. Germline V gene lookup returns CDR1 MGHRA and CDR2 YSYEKL. The CDR3 spells CASSLPRRGEDNYGYTF. The CDR3 nucleotides are TGCGCCAGCAGCCTCCCACGCAGGGGCGAGGATAACTATGGCTACACCTTC.

Regarding this clonotype: Germline and junction disagree at one end, which may indicate a read error. This chain connects TRBV19 to TRBJ2-1; TRBD2 might be the D (5 bases). The CDR3 spans 13 residues. Germline V lookup: CDR1 LNHDA, CDR2 SQIVND (reference sequence). The CDR3 nucleotides read TGTGCCAGTAGTATGCTTTCTAGCAATGGGCAGTTCTTC. Translated, it gives CASSMLSSNGQFF.

This clonotype was observed a handful of times. The genes are TRBV20-1 and TRBJ2-5; no firm D call. This CDR3 comprises 10 residues. Per germline, CDR1 DFQATT and CDR2 SNEGSKA (reference sequence). The germline V and J ends were trimmed by 6 bases and 4 bases, with 6 bases remaining between them. This CDR3 reads CSASIETQYF. CDR3 nucleotides: TGCAGTGCGTCAATAGAGACCCAGTACTTC.

This clonotype appeared once. The chain uses TRBV7-9 and TRBJ1-4, with no clear D. Germline CDR1 is SEHNR and CDR2 is FQNEAQ (reference sequence). The germline V and J ends were trimmed by 3 bases and 0 bases, with 8 bases remaining between them. This CDR3 contains 15 residues. The CDR3 sequence is CASSFATSTNEKLFF. The CDR3 nucleotides read TGTGCCAGCAGCTTTGCAACATCAACTAATGAAAAACTGTTTTTT.

In this sample, this clonotype turned up a few times. The CDR3: CSARDPGGEARYGYTF. DNA for the CDR3: TGCAGTGCTAGAGATCCGGGGGGGGAAGCTAGATATGGCTACACCTTC. This rearrangement joins TRBV20-1 to TRBJ1-2, with D perhaps matching TRBD1 (5 bases). Germline CDR1 and CDR2: DFQATT and SNEGSKA (reference sequence). The CDR3 has 16 amino acids. Trimming took 0 bases from V and 5 from J, leaving 19 bases between them.

The rearrangement links TRBV10-3 to TRBJ2-3; perhaps TRBD1 as D (8 bases). CDR3 size: 16 residues. Germline V gene lookup returns CDR1 ENHRY and CDR2 SYGVKD. With 6 bases removed from V and 3 bases from J, the gap between germline ends came to 19 bases. The CDR3: CAIRPDRGGLTDTQYF. CDR3 sequence (DNA): TGTGCCATCAGACCTGACAGGGGAGGGTTGACAGATACGCAGTATTTT.

The table lists this clonotype with a count of one. The chain couples TRBV4-1 to TRBJ1-1; TRBD1 matches 9 bases. This CDR3 region has 16 residues. V dropped 4 bases and J dropped 0; count of bases not matched to a gene: 6. In germline, CDR1 is MGHRA, CDR2 YSYEKL. CDR3 amino acids: CASSLGTGSLNTEAFF. The CDR3 nucleotides read TGCGCCAGCAGCCTAGGGACAGGGTCTTTGAACACTGAAGCTTTCTTT.

This clonotype was counted only a few times. In nucleotides, the CDR3 is TGTGCCAGCAGCTCCCCACGGTCCCGGGGGAGAGATACGCAGTATTTT. It codes for CASSSPRSRGRDTQYF. The chain employs TRBV2 and TRBJ2-3; D is possibly TRBD2 (6 bases). With 6 bases removed from V and 5 bases from J, the gap between germline ends came to 21 bases. Germline loops: CDR1 SNHLY, CDR2 FYNNEI. CDR3 length equals 16 residues.

There are a few counts of this clonotype. This chain's CDR3 is CASREKGGTSLEQYF. CDR3 in DNA: TGTGCCAGCAGGGAGAAGGGGGGCACCTCTCTCGAGCAGTACTTC. This rearrangement joins TRBV6-1 to TRBJ2-7, with D possibly being TRBD1 or TRBD2 (6 bases each). Trimming pared 6 bases from V and 6 bases from J, leaving 21 bases between. The V gene's germline CDR1 is MNHNS and CDR2 SASEGT. The CDR3 has 15 amino acids.

The V call is TRBV29-1, the J call TRBJ2-6; 8 nucleotides line up with TRBD1. CDR3 length: 18 amino acids. Looked up from germline, CDR1 is SQVTM and CDR2 is ANQGSEA. V shed 0 bases, J shed 0 bases, and the junction held 7 bases outside the gene matches. CDR3 nucleotide sequence: TGCAGCGTTGAAGATCGTGGGACAGGAACCTCTGGGGCCAACGTCCTGACTTTC. This codes for CSVEDRGTGTSGANVLTF. The whole variable domain, filled in from reference TRBV29-1 and TRBJ2-6, reads SAVISQKPSRDICQRGTSLTIQCQVDSQVTMMFWYRQQPGQSLTLIATANQGSEATYESGFVIDKFPISRPNLTFSTLTVSNMSPEDSSIYLCSVEDRGTGTSGANVLTFGAGSRLTVL.

This clonotype was detected only once. The V gene is TRBV20-1, the J gene TRBJ2-1; TRBD1 is a possible D gene (6 bases). This CDR3 region has 14 residues. The germline gives CDR1 DFQATT, CDR2 SNEGSKA (reference sequence). The V end lost 6 bases, the J end lost 9 bases, and 21 bases lay between the germline ends. CDR3 coding DNA: TGCAGTGCCTTCCCTAGGGCAGGGGACGGTGAGCAGTTCTTC. It translates to CSAFPRAGDGEQFF.

The chain links TRBV5-6 to TRBJ2-3; 11 bases map to TRBD2. The V gene end was trimmed by 3 bases and the J gene end by 0 bases; junction bases not matched to a gene: 3. In germline, CDR1 is SGHDT, CDR2 YYEEEE. This CDR3 has 16 amino acids. The chain's CDR3 is CASSWGLAVSTDTQYF. In DNA, the CDR3 is TGTGCCAGCAGCTGGGGACTAGCGGTTAGCACAGATACGCAGTATTTT. The entire variable domain, with the rest obtained from reference TRBV5-6 and TRBJ2-3, is as follows: DAGVTQSPTHLIKTRGQQVTLRCSPKSGHDTVSWYQQALGQGPQFIFQYYEEEERQRGNFPDRFSGHQFPNYSSELNVNALLLGDSALYLCASSWGLAVSTDTQYFGPGTRLTVL.

This clonotype was seen more than once but under ten times. The CDR3 DNA follows: TGCAGTGCTAGCGGTCTAGCGGGAGCTACTAGCACAGATACGCAGTATTTT. Its translation: CSASGLAGATSTDTQYF. V gene TRBV20-1 combines with J gene TRBJ2-3; 10 bases align to TRBD2. V shed 3 bases, J shed 0 bases, and the junction held 9 bases outside the gene matches. The CDR3 spans 17 residues. The germline gives CDR1 DFQATT, CDR2 SNEGSKA (reference sequence).

This clonotype showed up just a few times. This chain connects TRBV6-1 to TRBJ1-2, with TRBD1 matching 8 bases. CDR3 size: 13 residues. The junction had 8 bases not matched to a gene; V was cut back by 7 bases and J by 7 bases. Per the germline V gene, CDR1 is MNHNS and CDR2 is SASEGT. CDR3 nucleotides: TGTGCCAGCAAAGTACAGGGGGTCTCTGGCTACACCTTC. This codes for CASKVQGVSGYTF.

This clonotype was picked up a small number of times. The genes are TRBV20-1 and TRBJ2-7, with TRBD2 matching 7 bases. J was trimmed by 3 bases and V by 6 bases; bases with no gene match: 20. CDR1 DFQATT and CDR2 SNEGSKA come from the germline V gene (reference sequence). The CDR3 covers 17 residues. In nucleotides, the CDR3 is TGCAGTGCCAGCCAAGCGGGTCTCTGGGAGGGGAACTACGAGCAGTACTTC. It codes for CSASQAGLWEGNYEQYF.